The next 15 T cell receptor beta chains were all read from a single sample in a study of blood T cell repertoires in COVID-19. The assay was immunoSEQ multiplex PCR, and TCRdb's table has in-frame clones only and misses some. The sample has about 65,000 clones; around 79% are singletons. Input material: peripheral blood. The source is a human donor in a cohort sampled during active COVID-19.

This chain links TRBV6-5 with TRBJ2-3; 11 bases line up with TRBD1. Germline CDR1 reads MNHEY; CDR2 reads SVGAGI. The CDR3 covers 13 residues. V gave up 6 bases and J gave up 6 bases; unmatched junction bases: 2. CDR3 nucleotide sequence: TGTGCCAGCAGGCGGGACAGGGGGGATACGCAGTATTTT. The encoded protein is CASRRDRGDTQYF.

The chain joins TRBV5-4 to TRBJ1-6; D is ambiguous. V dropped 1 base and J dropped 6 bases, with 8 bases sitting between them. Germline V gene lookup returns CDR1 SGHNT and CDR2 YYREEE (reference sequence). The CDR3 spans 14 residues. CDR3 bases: TGTGCCAGCAGCTTGTATACAGTTAATTCACCCCTCCACTTT. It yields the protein CASSLYTVNSPLHF.

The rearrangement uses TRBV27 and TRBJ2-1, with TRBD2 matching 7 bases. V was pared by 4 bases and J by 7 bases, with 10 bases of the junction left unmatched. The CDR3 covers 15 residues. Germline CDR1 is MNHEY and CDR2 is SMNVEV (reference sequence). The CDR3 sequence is CASSWRGRAGNEQFF. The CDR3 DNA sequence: TGTGCCAGCAGTTGGCGAGGGAGGGCTGGGAATGAGCAGTTCTTC.

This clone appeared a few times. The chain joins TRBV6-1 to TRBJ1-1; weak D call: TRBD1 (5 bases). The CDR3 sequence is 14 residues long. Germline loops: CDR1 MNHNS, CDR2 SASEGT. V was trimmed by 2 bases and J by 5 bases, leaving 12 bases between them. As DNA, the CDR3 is TGTGCCAGCAGTGAAAACGGCAGGGATACTGAAGCTTTCTTT. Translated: CASSENGRDTEAFF.

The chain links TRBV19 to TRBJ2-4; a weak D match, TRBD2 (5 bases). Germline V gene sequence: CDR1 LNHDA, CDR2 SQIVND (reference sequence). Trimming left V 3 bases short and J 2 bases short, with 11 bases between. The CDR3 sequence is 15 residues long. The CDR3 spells CASSIGEKTKNIQYF. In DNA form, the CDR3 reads TGTGCCAGTAGTATCGGGGAAAAAACCAAAAACATTCAGTACTTC.

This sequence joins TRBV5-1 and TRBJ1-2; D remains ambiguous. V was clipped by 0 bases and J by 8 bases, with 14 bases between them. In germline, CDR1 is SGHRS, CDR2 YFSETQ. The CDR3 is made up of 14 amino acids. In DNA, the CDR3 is TGCGCCAGCAGCTTGGATGGCGCGGTGATAGGCTACACCTTC. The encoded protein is CASSLDGAVIGYTF.

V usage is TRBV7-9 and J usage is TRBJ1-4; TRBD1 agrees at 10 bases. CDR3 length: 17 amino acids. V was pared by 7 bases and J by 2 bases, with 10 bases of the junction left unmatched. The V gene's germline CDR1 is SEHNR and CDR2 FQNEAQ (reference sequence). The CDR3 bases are TGTGCCAGCAACTTCCGGGACAGGGGCTCGACTAATGAAAAACTGTTTTTT. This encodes CASNFRDRGSTNEKLFF.

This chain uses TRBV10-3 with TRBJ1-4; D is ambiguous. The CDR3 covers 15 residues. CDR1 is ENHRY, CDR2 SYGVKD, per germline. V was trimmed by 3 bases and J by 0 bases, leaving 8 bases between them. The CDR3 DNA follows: TGTGCCATCAGTGACTCTCGGTCAACTAATGAAAAACTGTTTTTT. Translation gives CAISDSRSTNEKLFF.

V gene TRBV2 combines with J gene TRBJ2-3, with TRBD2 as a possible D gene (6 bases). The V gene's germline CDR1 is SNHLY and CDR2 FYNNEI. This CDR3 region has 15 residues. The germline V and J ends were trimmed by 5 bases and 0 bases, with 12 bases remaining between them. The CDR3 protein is CASSPGSGSTDTQYF. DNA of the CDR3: TGTGCCAGCAGTCCCGGGAGCGGAAGCACAGATACGCAGTATTTT.

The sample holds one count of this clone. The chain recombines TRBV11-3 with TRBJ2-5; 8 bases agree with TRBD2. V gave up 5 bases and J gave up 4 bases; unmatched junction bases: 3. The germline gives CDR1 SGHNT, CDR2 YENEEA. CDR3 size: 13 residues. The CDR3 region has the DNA TGTGCCAGCAGCCGGACTAGCACAGAGACCCAGTACTTC. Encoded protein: CASSRTSTETQYF.

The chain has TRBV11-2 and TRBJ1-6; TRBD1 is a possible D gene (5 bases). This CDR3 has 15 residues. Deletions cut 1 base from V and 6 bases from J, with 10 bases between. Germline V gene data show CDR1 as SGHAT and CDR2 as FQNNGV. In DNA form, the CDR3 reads TGTGCCAGCAGCTTAGTGGGCAGGGCTAATTCACCCCTCCACTTT. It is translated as CASSLVGRANSPLHF.

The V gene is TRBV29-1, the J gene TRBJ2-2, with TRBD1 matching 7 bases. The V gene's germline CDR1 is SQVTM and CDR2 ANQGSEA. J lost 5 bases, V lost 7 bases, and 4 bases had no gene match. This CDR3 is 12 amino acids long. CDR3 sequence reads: CSARQGTGELFF. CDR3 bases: TGCAGCGCAAGACAGGGAACCGGGGAGCTGTTTTTT.

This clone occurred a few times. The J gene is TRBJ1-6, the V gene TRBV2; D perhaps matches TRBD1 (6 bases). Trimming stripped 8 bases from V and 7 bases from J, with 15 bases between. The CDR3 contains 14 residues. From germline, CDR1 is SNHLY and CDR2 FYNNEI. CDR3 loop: CASRLRDNNSPLHF. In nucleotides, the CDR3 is TGTGCCAGCCGGCTCCGGGACAACAATTCACCCCTCCACTTT.

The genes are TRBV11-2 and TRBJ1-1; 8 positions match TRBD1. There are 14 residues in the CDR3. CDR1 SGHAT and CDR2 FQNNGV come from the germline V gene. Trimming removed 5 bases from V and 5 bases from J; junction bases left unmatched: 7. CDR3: CASSPRTGRTEAFF. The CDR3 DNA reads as TGTGCCAGCAGCCCTAGGACAGGGCGGACTGAAGCTTTCTTT.

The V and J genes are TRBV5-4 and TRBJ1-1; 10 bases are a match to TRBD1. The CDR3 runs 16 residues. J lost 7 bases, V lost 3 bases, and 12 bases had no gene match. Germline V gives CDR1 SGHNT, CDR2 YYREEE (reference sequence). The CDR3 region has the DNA TGTGCCAGCAGCTCTCGACAGGGGGCGCCGGTGGGTGAAGCTTTCTTT. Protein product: CASSSRQGAPVGEAFF.